A selection of T cell receptor beta chains follows, all from one sample in a study of cytotoxic CD8 clonotypes in ibrutinib-treated CLL. Produced via immunoSEQ multiplex PCR; TCRdb's table is partial and in-frame only. The top ten clones hold roughly 14% of a sample with 60,000 or so clones, 57% of them seen once. Sequencing used PBMCs, obtained after 12 months of ibrutinib treatment. The source of these receptors is a human donor with chronic lymphocytic leukemia. The CDR3 runs from the conserved cysteine through the conserved F or W. Each record gives: J gene, V gene, clone size, D gene, CDR3 DNA, CDR3 protein. D genes are given only for firm matches. The size entry is marked missing in some rows and otherwise reads once, few, many or a size class.

j_call: TRBJ2-7; v_call: TRBV27; clone_size: .; d_call: TRBD2; cdr3_nt: TGTGCCAGCACGGCACTAGCGGGAGCCTACGAGCAGTACTTC; cdr3_aa: CASTALAGAYEQYF
j_call: TRBJ2-7; v_call: TRBV5-5; clone_size: .; d_call: .; cdr3_nt: TGTGCCAGCAGCTTGCATGGACAGATATACGAGCAGTACTTC; cdr3_aa: CASSLHGQIYEQYF
j_call: TRBJ2-3; v_call: TRBV5-6; clone_size: .; d_call: .; cdr3_nt: TGTGCCAGCAGCTCGCCTGCACGAGGGGCAGATACGCAGTATTTT; cdr3_aa: CASSSPARGADTQYF
j_call: TRBJ1-2; v_call: TRBV9; clone_size: .; d_call: .; cdr3_nt: TGTGCCAGCAGCGTAGTTCCCAGGGCAGGAGGCTATGGCTACACCTTC; cdr3_aa: CASSVVPRAGGYGYTF
j_call: TRBJ2-3; v_call: TRBV28; clone_size: .; d_call: .; cdr3_nt: TGTGCCAGCAGTTTAGTCGGACTTAATACGCAGTATTTT; cdr3_aa: CASSLVGLNTQYF
j_call: TRBJ1-1; v_call: TRBV5-6; clone_size: .; d_call: .; cdr3_nt: TGTGCCAGCAGCTTGAGGCACCAGAACACTGAAGCTTTCTTT; cdr3_aa: CASSLRHQNTEAFF
j_call: TRBJ1-1; v_call: TRBV14; clone_size: .; d_call: TRBD1; cdr3_nt: TGTGCCAGCACGGGGACAGGAATAGGAACTGAAGCTTTCTTT; cdr3_aa: CASTGTGIGTEAFF
j_call: TRBJ1-4; v_call: TRBV28; clone_size: .; d_call: .; cdr3_nt: TGTGCCAGCAACCCCCTAGGACTTGCAACTAATGAAAAACTGTTTTTT; cdr3_aa: CASNPLGLATNEKLFF
j_call: TRBJ2-1; v_call: TRBV6-6; clone_size: .; d_call: .; cdr3_nt: TGTGCCAGCAGTTACTCTCTAGGGTCCTACAATGAGCAGTTCTTC; cdr3_aa: CASSYSLGSYNEQFF
j_call: TRBJ2-2; v_call: TRBV6-6; clone_size: .; d_call: .; cdr3_nt: TGTGCCCATAGGAAAGACAGGAACACCGGGGAGCTGTTTTTT; cdr3_aa: CAHRKDRNTGELFF
j_call: TRBJ1-1; v_call: TRBV20-1; clone_size: many; d_call: .; cdr3_nt: TGCAGTGCTAGTAGGACCCTTGAAGCTTTCTTT; cdr3_aa: CSASRTLEAFF
j_call: TRBJ1-1; v_call: TRBV28; clone_size: .; d_call: .; cdr3_nt: TGTGCCAGCACCGGACTCAACCTGGCGGAAGCTTTCTTT; cdr3_aa: CASTGLNLAEAFF
j_call: TRBJ2-7; v_call: TRBV14; clone_size: .; d_call: .; cdr3_nt: TGTGCCAGCAGCCAAGGGTATTCAGGCGAGCAGTACTTC; cdr3_aa: CASSQGYSGEQYF
j_call: TRBJ2-7; v_call: TRBV5-6; clone_size: .; d_call: .; cdr3_nt: TGTGCCAGCAGCCTTATCATCGGGAGTCACTACGAGCAGTACTTC; cdr3_aa: CASSLIIGSHYEQYF
j_call: TRBJ1-4; v_call: TRBV4-2; clone_size: .; d_call: TRBD1; cdr3_nt: TGTGCCAGCAGCTTGTGGTCCGACAGGGGGTGGAAAGAAAAACTGTTTTTT; cdr3_aa: CASSLWSDRGWKEKLFF
j_call: TRBJ1-5; v_call: TRBV18; clone_size: .; d_call: TRBD1; cdr3_nt: TGTGCCAGCTCGACAGGACAGGGGAGATATCAGCCCCAGCATTTT; cdr3_aa: CASSTGQGRYQPQHF
j_call: TRBJ2-1; v_call: TRBV6-5; clone_size: .; d_call: .; cdr3_nt: TGTGCCAGCAGTTACGGGGGCCCGTCCTACAATGAGCAGTTCTTC; cdr3_aa: CASSYGGPSYNEQFF
j_call: TRBJ2-7; v_call: TRBV11-2; clone_size: many; d_call: TRBD2; cdr3_nt: TGTGCCAGCAGCTTTAGGGCTAGCGGGAGGAGCTCCTACGAGCAGTACTTC; cdr3_aa: CASSFRASGRSSYEQYF
j_call: TRBJ2-5; v_call: TRBV5-1; clone_size: .; d_call: .; cdr3_nt: TGCGCCAGCAGCCACGGCGGGGACCAAGAGACCCAGTACTTC; cdr3_aa: CASSHGGDQETQYF
j_call: TRBJ2-2; v_call: TRBV11-3; clone_size: .; d_call: TRBD1; cdr3_nt: TGTGCCAGAACCGGGACAGGCAACACCGGGGAGCTGTTTTTT; cdr3_aa: CARTGTGNTGELFF
j_call: TRBJ2-1; v_call: TRBV6-5; clone_size: .; d_call: .; cdr3_nt: TGTGCCAGCAGTTATCGGTTTGAGGGGCTCAATGAGCAGTTCTTC; cdr3_aa: CASSYRFEGLNEQFF
j_call: TRBJ1-3; v_call: TRBV5-1; clone_size: .; d_call: TRBD1; cdr3_nt: TGCGCCAGCAGCAACTCTCGACAGGGCTCTGGAAACACCATATATTTT; cdr3_aa: CASSNSRQGSGNTIYF
j_call: TRBJ1-2; v_call: TRBV7-9; clone_size: .; d_call: .; cdr3_nt: TGTGCCAGCGGCAGGAACTATGGCTACACCTTC; cdr3_aa: CASGRNYGYTF
j_call: TRBJ1-2; v_call: TRBV15; clone_size: .; d_call: TRBD1; cdr3_nt: TGTGCCACCAGCAGGGCGGGACAGGAGAACTATGGCTACACCTTC; cdr3_aa: CATSRAGQENYGYTF
j_call: TRBJ1-2; v_call: TRBV6-1; clone_size: .; d_call: .; cdr3_nt: TGTGCCAGCAGTGAAGGGATGGCTAACTATGGCTACACCTTC; cdr3_aa: CASSEGMANYGYTF
j_call: TRBJ1-1; v_call: TRBV5-4; clone_size: many; d_call: .; cdr3_nt: TGTGCCAGCAGGTCGGGGGGCGCGATCACTGAAGCTTTCTTT; cdr3_aa: CASRSGGAITEAFF
j_call: TRBJ2-1; v_call: TRBV6-5; clone_size: .; d_call: TRBD1; cdr3_nt: TGTGCCAGCAGTTACGGGACAGGGGTGGGGGACAATGAGCAGTTCTTC; cdr3_aa: CASSYGTGVGDNEQFF
j_call: TRBJ2-3; v_call: TRBV2; clone_size: .; d_call: TRBD1; cdr3_nt: TGTGCCAGCAGCCCACAGACAGGGGGCACAGATACGCAGTATTTT; cdr3_aa: CASSPQTGGTDTQYF
j_call: TRBJ2-1; v_call: TRBV29-1; clone_size: .; d_call: TRBD2; cdr3_nt: TGCAGCGTTGAAGATGCACCGGGGGGCTCCTACAATGAGCAGTTCTTC; cdr3_aa: CSVEDAPGGSYNEQFF
j_call: TRBJ1-2; v_call: TRBV27; clone_size: .; d_call: .; cdr3_nt: TGTGCCAGCAGTACGTCCTCGGGCTATGGCTACACCTTC; cdr3_aa: CASSTSSGYGYTF
j_call: TRBJ2-1; v_call: TRBV2; clone_size: many; d_call: .; cdr3_nt: TGTGCCAGCATCCGCACTTTCGGACTGCTCGGTGAGCAGTTCTTC; cdr3_aa: CASIRTFGLLGEQFF
j_call: TRBJ2-7; v_call: TRBV6-5; clone_size: .; d_call: TRBD1; cdr3_nt: TGTGCCATCAGACCAACTTTACAGGGGTCCGAGCAGTACTTC; cdr3_aa: CAIRPTLQGSEQYF
j_call: TRBJ2-1; v_call: TRBV10-3; clone_size: few; d_call: .; cdr3_nt: TGTGCCATCCAGGGTGGCTCCTACAATGAGCAGTTCTTC; cdr3_aa: CAIQGGSYNEQFF
j_call: TRBJ1-4; v_call: TRBV7-8; clone_size: .; d_call: .; cdr3_nt: TGTGCCAGCAGCTCTGACCAGGGGAAGGGCGAAAAACTGTTTTTT; cdr3_aa: CASSSDQGKGEKLFF
j_call: TRBJ2-1; v_call: TRBV7-8; clone_size: few; d_call: TRBD2; cdr3_nt: TGTGCCAGCAGCCCCCGGACTAGTTACAATGAGCAGTTCTTC; cdr3_aa: CASSPRTSYNEQFF
j_call: TRBJ2-7; v_call: TRBV28; clone_size: .; d_call: TRBD1; cdr3_nt: TGTGCCAGCACCCGACAGGGGGCGGCCCACGAGCAGTACTTC; cdr3_aa: CASTRQGAAHEQYF
j_call: TRBJ1-1; v_call: TRBV30; clone_size: .; d_call: .; cdr3_nt: TGTGCCTGGAGTTTTGCGGGGGGCCGGGGCCCGGAAGTAGAAGCTTTCTTT; cdr3_aa: CAWSFAGGRGPEVEAFF
j_call: TRBJ1-1; v_call: TRBV2; clone_size: .; d_call: .; cdr3_nt: TGTGCCAGCCCCACAAAAAACAACATGAACACTGAAGCTTTCTTT; cdr3_aa: CASPTKNNMNTEAFF
j_call: TRBJ2-3; v_call: TRBV27; clone_size: .; d_call: TRBD2; cdr3_nt: TGTGCCAGCAGTTTAAAATTTAGCGGGAGTTATACGCAGTATTTT; cdr3_aa: CASSLKFSGSYTQYF
j_call: TRBJ2-1; v_call: TRBV5-4; clone_size: many; d_call: .; cdr3_nt: TGTGCCAGCAGCTTGGGAGGGCAGGGTTTCAATGAGCAGTTCTTC; cdr3_aa: CASSLGGQGFNEQFF
j_call: TRBJ2-7; v_call: TRBV29-1; clone_size: .; d_call: .; cdr3_nt: TGCAGCGTTGTCTTGAGGGACATGGGCGAGCAGTACTTC; cdr3_aa: CSVVLRDMGEQYF